The clone carrying this T cell receptor (beta chain) appeared a single time. The data originate from a study of blood T cell repertoires in COVID-19. The overall study: Specimens from acute and convalescent COVID-19 originated in the United States, Italy and Spain. From T cells, B-cell-depleted T cells, or PBMCs came the material, which was cDNA or gDNA.

With 1 base removed from V and 8 bases from J, the gap between germline ends came to 17 bases. This CDR3 contains 15 residues. Looked up from germline, CDR1 is SGHTA and CDR2 is FQGNSA. Original methodology: Amplifying reference gene primers gave estimates of nucleated cell counts. Measured with immunoSEQ multiplex PCR; TCRdb has only the in-frame clones, and not every one. Clone size and the V and J calls come from that table; the DNA yielded D and trimming. This sample has a few hundred thousand clones; roughly 90% occur once, and the top ten carry 2.1%. The sequencing input was peripheral blood. This TCR was recovered from a woman aged 55-69 years with COVID-19, enrolled during active disease. The chain uses TRBV7-2 and TRBJ1-1, with a possible D match to TRBD1 (6 bases). The CDR3 loop is CASSLGRGGAREAFF. Here the CDR3 DNA reads TGTGCCAGCAGCTTAGGTAGGGGGGGCGCCAGGGAAGCTTTCTTT. Supplemented by reference TRBV7-2 and TRBJ1-1, the full variable domain reads GAGVSQSPSNKVTEKGKDVELRCDPISGHTALYWYRQSLGQGLEFLIYFQGNSAPDKSGLPSDRFSAERTGGSVSTLTIQRTQQEDSAVYLCASSLGRGGAREAFFGQGTRLTVV.